Presented here are 4 T cell receptor beta chains from one specimen sequenced in a study of blood T cell repertoires in COVID-19. Assay used: immunoSEQ multiplex PCR; TCRdb lists only in-frame clones, some missing. The sample consists of 65,000 to 95,000 clones, 80% of them appearing once. Sequenced input: peripheral blood. These receptors came from a middle-aged woman with active or convalescent COVID-19.

The sample holds a few counts of this clone. V is TRBV5-4 and J is TRBJ2-1; perhaps TRBD2 as D (6 bases). CDR1 and CDR2 (germline): SGHNT, YYREEE (reference sequence). The CDR3 runs 16 residues. V lost 2 bases and J 7 bases, leaving 19 bases between the germline ends. Here the CDR3 reads CASSFGPEGGENEQFF. The DNA of the CDR3 is TGTGCCAGCAGCTTCGGTCCGGAGGGAGGAGAAAATGAGCAGTTCTTC. Supplemented by reference TRBV5-4 and TRBJ2-1, the full variable domain reads ETGVTQSPTHLIKTRGQQVTLRCSSQSGHNTVSWYQQALGQGPQFIFQYYREEENGRGNFPPRFSGLQFPNYSSELNVNALELDDSALYLCASSFGPEGGENEQFFGPGTRLTVL.

This clone was seen repeatedly, ten times or more. Other DNA sequences of this sample code for an identical CDR3. The V call is TRBV7-8, the J call TRBJ2-2; 7 nucleotides match TRBD2. V shed 0 bases and J 5 bases; nucleotides not matched to a gene: 0. Looked up from germline, CDR1 is SGHVS and CDR2 is FQNEAQ. The CDR3 runs 14 residues. CDR3 coding DNA: TGTGCCAGCAGCTTAGCGCGGGGGACCGGGGAGCTGTTTTTT. Translated: CASSLARGTGELFF. The full variable domain, rest sourced from reference TRBV7-8 and TRBJ2-2, is GAGVSQSPRYKVAKRGQDVALRCDPISGHVSLFWYQQALGQGPEFLTYFQNEAQLDKSGLPSDRFFAERPEGSVSTLKIQRTQQEDSAVYLCASSLARGTGELFFGEGSRLTVL.

A few counts support this clone. The J gene is TRBJ2-2, the V gene TRBV7-3; TRBD1 is a possible D gene (6 bases). The germline V and J ends were trimmed by 5 bases and 0 bases, with 13 bases remaining between them. CDR3 length: 16 amino acids. Germline V gene lookup returns CDR1 SGHTA and CDR2 FQGTGA. The CDR3 DNA reads as TGTGCCAGCAGCCCCCAGGGGACGGCGAACACCGGGGAGCTGTTTTTT. Protein sequence: CASSPQGTANTGELFF.

The CDR3 nucleotides read TGTGCCAGCAGCCTCGAACCGGGACTAGCCACAGATACGCAGTATTTT. Residues: CASSLEPGLATDTQYF. This chain joins TRBV7-2 and TRBJ2-3, with TRBD2 matching over 9 bases. CDR1 and CDR2 from the germline V gene are SGHTA and FQGNSA. The CDR3 sequence is 16 residues long. J was trimmed by 2 bases and V by 5 bases; bases with no gene match: 8.